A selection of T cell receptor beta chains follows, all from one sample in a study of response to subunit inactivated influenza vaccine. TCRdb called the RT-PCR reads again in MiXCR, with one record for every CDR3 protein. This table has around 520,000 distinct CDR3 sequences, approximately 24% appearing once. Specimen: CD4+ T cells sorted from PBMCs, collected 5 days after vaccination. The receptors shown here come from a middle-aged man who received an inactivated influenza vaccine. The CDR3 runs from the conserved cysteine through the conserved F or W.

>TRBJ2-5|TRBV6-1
CASSEAGSPGWHMAQYF
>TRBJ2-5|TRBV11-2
CASRTSGDRDETQYF
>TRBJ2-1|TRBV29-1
CSAGLAGGYEQFF
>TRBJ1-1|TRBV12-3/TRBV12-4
CASSLRVNTEAFF
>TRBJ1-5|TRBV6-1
CASGLQPQHF
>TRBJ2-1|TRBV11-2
CASSLYSLAGEGNEQFF
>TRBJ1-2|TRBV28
CASTRRRPDYGYTF
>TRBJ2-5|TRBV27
CASSFASGMAETQYF
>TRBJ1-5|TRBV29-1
CSVEDGTGNQPQHF
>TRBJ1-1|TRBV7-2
CASSLVMGNTEAFF
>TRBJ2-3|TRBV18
CASSPPRGQGDTQYF
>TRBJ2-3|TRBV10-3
CAISVGGVSTDTQYF
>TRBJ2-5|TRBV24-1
CATSDWDHQETQYF
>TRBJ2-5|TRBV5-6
CASSHRTSGQETQYF
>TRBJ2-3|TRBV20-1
CSASLAGGLDTQYF
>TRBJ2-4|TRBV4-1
CASSQSAIAKNIQYF
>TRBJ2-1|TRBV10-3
CAIRGGLAGNNEQFF
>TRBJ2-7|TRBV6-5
CASSFSGQGRYEQYF
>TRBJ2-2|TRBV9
CASSAGLAGVTGELFF
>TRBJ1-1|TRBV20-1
CSLRSGDTEAFF
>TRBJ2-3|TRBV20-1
CSARMGSRADTQYF
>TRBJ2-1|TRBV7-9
CASSPPFRSVRANEQFF
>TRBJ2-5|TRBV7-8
CASKEFGGRRAETQYF
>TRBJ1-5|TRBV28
CASTQEGWGGNQPQHF
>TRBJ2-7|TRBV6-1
CASRRDREWSEQYF
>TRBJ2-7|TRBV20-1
CSAVRQGRTYEQYF
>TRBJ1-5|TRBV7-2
CASSNTGTGYQPQHF
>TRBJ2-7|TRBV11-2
CASSLVYRGGYEQYF
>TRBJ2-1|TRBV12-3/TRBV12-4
CASSFLGGRGTEQFF
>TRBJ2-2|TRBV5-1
CATKPDRGLKTGELFF
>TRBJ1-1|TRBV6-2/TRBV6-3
CASSYPGTGHTEAFF
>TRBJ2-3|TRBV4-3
CASSQVLQGTQYF
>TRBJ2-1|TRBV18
CASSPNRDGEQFF
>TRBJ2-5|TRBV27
CASSNLGQGRRETQYF
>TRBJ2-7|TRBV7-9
CASSPLAGGPYEQYF
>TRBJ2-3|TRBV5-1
CASSLTLRQGRTDTQYF
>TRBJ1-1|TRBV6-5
CASSYSSPLNTEAFF
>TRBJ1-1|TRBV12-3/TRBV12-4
CASSLRSEAFF
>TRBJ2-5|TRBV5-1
CASSLESVRETQYF
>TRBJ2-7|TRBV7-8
CASSLATNEQYF
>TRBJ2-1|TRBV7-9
CASSFEGFYNEQFF
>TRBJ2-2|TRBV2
CASKEAGASTGELFF
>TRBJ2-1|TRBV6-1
CASSQRGGLGDEQFF
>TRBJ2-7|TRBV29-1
CSVSKGSGTSYEQYF
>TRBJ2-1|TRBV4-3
CASSQEPNRGTNSYNEQFF
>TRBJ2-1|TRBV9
CASSAIGDRVYNEQFF
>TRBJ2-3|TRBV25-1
CASSELGTKSEYF
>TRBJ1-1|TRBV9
CASSVQGANTEAFF
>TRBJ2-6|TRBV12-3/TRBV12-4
CASKQSSGANVLTF
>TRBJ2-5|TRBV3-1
CASSQERLLQETQYF
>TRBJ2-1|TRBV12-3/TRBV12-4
CASRDYGEQFF
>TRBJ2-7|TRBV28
CASSIPGQGFSEQYF
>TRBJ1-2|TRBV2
CASTRDRVGGYTF
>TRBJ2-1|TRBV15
CATSRDRGGWNEQFF
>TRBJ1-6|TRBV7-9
CASSLENGRSPLHF